One T cell receptor (beta chain) is described in this entry. The entry originates in a study of molecular identifiers for immune sequencing clone quantification. The CDR3 sequence is 15 residues long. Losses at the gene ends were 4 bases for V and 7 bases for J; bases not matched to a gene: 6. Germline CDR1 MNHEY, CDR2 SVGAGI. TCRdb ran MiXCR on the PCR reads and lists one entry per CDR3 protein. The sample records around 320,000 distinct CDR3 sequences, about a quarter being singletons. Specimen: naive CD8+ T cells from blood, with Jurkat cell RNA spiked in. Subset denoted: FACS-sorted CD8+CD4-CCR7+CD45RA+ naive T cells. V and J are TRBV6-5 and TRBJ1-6, with 8 bases aligning to TRBD1. The TCR was taken from a human donor in good health. Some libraries in this study had Jurkat cell RNA spiked in. The CDR3 protein is CASSFATGANSPLHF. The CDR3 DNA follows: TGTGCCAGCAGTTTTGCGACAGGGGCCAATTCACCCCTCCACTTT.